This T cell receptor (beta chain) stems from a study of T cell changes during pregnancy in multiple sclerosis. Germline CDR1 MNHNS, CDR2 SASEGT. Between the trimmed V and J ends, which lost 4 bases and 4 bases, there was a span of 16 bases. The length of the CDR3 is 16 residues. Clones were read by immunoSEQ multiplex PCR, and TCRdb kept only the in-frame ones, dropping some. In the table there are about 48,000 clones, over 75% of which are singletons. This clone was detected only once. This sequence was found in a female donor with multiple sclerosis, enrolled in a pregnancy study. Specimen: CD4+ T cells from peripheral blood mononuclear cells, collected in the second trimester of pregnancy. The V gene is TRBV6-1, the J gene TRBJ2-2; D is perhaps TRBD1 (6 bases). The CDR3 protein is CASSAHRAPGTGELFF. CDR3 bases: TGTGCCAGCAGTGCACACAGGGCCCCCGGCACCGGGGAGCTGTTTTTT.